Each of the 8 T cell receptor beta chains below was sequenced from the same sample in a study of blood T cell repertoires in COVID-19. Data came from immunoSEQ multiplex PCR; TCRdb stores just in-frame clones and leaves some out. The table includes approximately 170,000 clones, just over 85% detected once. The specimen sequenced was PBMCs or T cells enriched from blood (not recorded which). These receptors originate from a young woman who had recovered from COVID-19.

The chain employs TRBV27 and TRBJ1-1, with D perhaps matching TRBD1 (5 bases). The CDR3 sequence is 14 residues long. CDR1 and CDR2 (germline): MNHEY, SMNVEV (reference sequence). Trimming shortened V by 1 base and J by 3 bases, and 9 bases separated the two germline ends. CDR3 bases: TGTGCCAGCAGTTTATTCCGGGGGTACACTGAAGCTTTCTTT. The encoded protein is CASSLFRGYTEAFF.

The V and J genes are TRBV5-6 and TRBJ1-2; D is ambiguous. The CDR3 sequence is 12 residues long. The germline CDR1 and CDR2 sequences are SGHDT and YYEEEE. Trimming removed 0 bases at V and 7 bases at J, with 7 bases between. CDR3 sequence reads: CASSLDFRGYTF. The CDR3 nucleotides are TGTGCCAGCAGCTTGGACTTTCGTGGCTACACCTTC.

CDR3 nucleotide sequence: TGTGCCAGCAGCTGGTCCGTATCCGAGTACAATGAGCAGTTCTTC. This codes for CASSWSVSEYNEQFF. V gene TRBV5-8 combines with J gene TRBJ2-1; D not resolved. This CDR3 contains 15 residues. Germline loops: CDR1 SGHTS, CDR2 YDEGEE. The V end lost 3 bases, the J end lost 4 bases, and 14 bases lay between the germline ends.

The chain links TRBV28 to TRBJ1-1; perhaps TRBD1 as D (6 bases). CDR3 length equals 16 residues. Germline values: CDR1 MDHEN, CDR2 SYDVKM. Trimming cost V 5 bases and J 4 bases, with 20 bases left between them. DNA of the CDR3: TGTGCCAGCAGTCCCCTCGGGGGGCGGATTGGCACTGAAGCTTTCTTT. It specifies CASSPLGGRIGTEAFF.

The chain employs TRBV18 and TRBJ2-2; D possibly corresponds to TRBD1 (6 bases). V lost 4 bases to trimming and J lost 8 bases, with 8 bases between them. The CDR3 sequence is 12 residues long. The germline CDR1 and CDR2 sequences are KGHSH and LQKENI. This CDR3 reads CASSRGPGELFF. CDR3 in DNA: TGTGCCAGCTCACGGGGGCCAGGGGAGCTGTTTTTT.

This chain joins TRBV30 and TRBJ2-7; D is ambiguous. This CDR3 comprises 13 residues. The ends were cut back, 0 bases at V and 2 bases at J, with 8 bases in the middle. Germline V gene data show CDR1 as GTSNPN and CDR2 as SVGIG (reference sequence). This CDR3 reads CAWSVSLTYEQYF. The CDR3 DNA follows: TGTGCCTGGAGTGTATCACTTACCTACGAGCAGTACTTC.

The J gene is TRBJ1-3, the V gene TRBV2; D gene uncertain. CDR1 is SNHLY and CDR2 is FYNNEI in the germline V gene. Trimming shortened V by 10 bases and J by 4 bases, and 11 bases separated the two germline ends. The CDR3 loop spans 12 amino acids. The CDR3, as DNA: TGTGCCACCCGAACAACCGGAAACACCATATATTTT. This translates into CATRTTGNTIYF.

This chain joins TRBV27 and TRBJ2-7, with TRBD1 matching 9 bases. Germline V gene data show CDR1 as MNHEY and CDR2 as SMNVEV (reference sequence). V lost 5 bases, J lost 10 bases, and 9 bases stayed unmatched. The CDR3 runs 13 residues. The CDR3 nucleotides are TGTGCCAGCAGTCCGGACCGGGACAGGGTACAGTACTTC. Translating gives CASSPDRDRVQYF.